One TCR beta chain is described in this entry. The CDR3 has 20 residues. Trimming left V 3 bases short and J 4 bases short, with 32 bases between. Germline V gene sequence: CDR1 DFQATT, CDR2 SNEGSKA (reference sequence). This sample is part of a study of blood T cell repertoires in COVID-19. About the research overall: PBMCs, B-cell-depleted T cells, or T cells provided the cDNA or gDNA that made up the material.

In the authors' methods: Researchers report that nucleated cell counts were estimated from reference gene primer amplification. Clones were read by immunoSEQ multiplex PCR, and TCRdb kept only the in-frame ones, dropping some. From that table come the V and J calls and clone size; the DNA was used to work out D and trimming. Here the sample spans about 220,000 clones, over 75% being singletons. Sequenced input: peripheral blood. The rearrangement links TRBV20-1 to TRBJ2-3; tentative D call: TRBD2 (6 bases). This receptor was obtained from a human donor in a cohort sampled during active COVID-19. This CDR3 reads CSASLKFGEERWFNPDTQYF. The CDR3 DNA reads as TGCAGTGCTAGTTTGAAATTTGGGGAGGAGCGTTGGTTTAACCCAGATACGCAGTATTTT.